The sequence of this T cell receptor beta chain was determined in a study of cytomegalovirus exposure and HLA in healthy donors. About the research overall: Early release data held about 92 million unique TCRs from HLA-typed donors. Study-wide points: Highest at DRB1 and lowest at HLA-C, TCR association rates differed among HLA loci in a later analysis.

PCR primers comprised 60 Vbeta and 13 Jbeta primers. In the original workflow: Later work found approximately 87 million unique TCR beta chains, with 9.5 million to 14 million shared. The table came from immunoSEQ multiplex PCR; TCRdb's copy has only in-frame clones and leaves some out. V, J and clone size were drawn from that table, and D and trimming were deduced from the DNA. The sample has around 130,000 clones; approximately 8% are singletons. Comment on this clone: The antigen is not known.

The CDR3 runs 11 residues. V was clipped by 4 bases and J by 6 bases, with 6 bases between them. CDR1 and CDR2 (germline): SGHAT, FQDESV (reference sequence). The TCR originated in a woman aged 40 to 50 in good health and CMV-seropositive. Source material: PBMCs. This rearrangement joins TRBV11-1 to TRBJ1-2, with D perhaps matching TRBD1 (5 bases). CDR3 sequence reads: CASSSRDGYTF. DNA for the CDR3: TGTGCCAGCAGCTCCAGGGATGGCTACACCTTC.